The clone carrying this T cell receptor beta chain has ten or more counts. Its antigen is undetermined. These data originate in a study of shared clonotypes between healthy human individuals. Study results and caveats: Rarefaction showed sorted-subset sequencing was incomplete despite large depth.

The ends lost 1 base at V and 4 bases at J; junction bases unmatched: 7. The CDR3 has 16 residues. The germline CDR1 and CDR2 sequences are MDHEN and SYDVKM. All donors qualified as healthy HIV-negative adults and had experienced no recent acute infections or vaccinations. Everyone who donated was a Caucasian adult who lived in Nashville, Tennessee. CD8 memory fractions consisted of CD45RO+ and CCR7-negative CD45RA+ TemRA cells together. TCRdb keeps only in-frame clones here, not all; method: immunoSEQ multiplex PCR. This sample yields 110,000 or so clones, of which about 70% are seen a single time; approximately 23% belongs to the top ten.

This clonotype originated in a woman between 25 and 40 years old in good health. Input material: memory CD8+ T cells sorted from blood. The subset is: CD45RO+ cells pooled with CCR7-negative TemRA cells. The V and J genes are TRBV28 and TRBJ1-3, with 7 bases aligning to TRBD1. In DNA form, the CDR3 reads TGTGCCAGCAGTTTATTAGATACAGGGGCGGGAAACACCATATATTTT. Translated: CASSLLDTGAGNTIYF.